These 22 T cell receptor beta chains came from one sample sequenced in a study of T cell changes during pregnancy in multiple sclerosis (dated by TCRdb to between 2018 and 2021). Library preparation used the immunoSEQ multiplex PCR assay. Imported from immuneACCESS, the table was reduced by TCRdb to in-frame sequences with V and J called. These copies leave out some clones; in studies compared against another copy, an unresolved V gene accounts for under half, and the cause of the remainder is not known. The sample table contains some 93,000 clones; only one count was recorded for roughly 91% of them. The ten largest clones take up around 1.7% of the sample. This sample comprised peripheral blood, obtained after pregnancy. These receptors were taken from a female donor in good health, enrolled as a control in a pregnancy study.

V gene TRBV20-1 combines with J gene TRBJ2-5; D unclear. CDR1 DFQATT and CDR2 SNEGSKA come from the germline V gene (reference sequence). The germline V and J ends were trimmed by 3 bases and 5 bases, with 4 bases remaining between them. This CDR3 has 10 amino acids. The DNA for the CDR3 is TGCAGTGCTAGTGGCGAGACCCAGTACTTC. It is translated as CSASGETQYF.

The chain employs TRBV28 and TRBJ1-1; D remains unclear. The CDR3 totals 13 residues. V gave up 6 bases and J gave up 1 base, with 9 bases separating them. The germline CDR1 and CDR2 sequences are MDHEN and SYDVKM. The CDR3 sequence is CASRPLRNTEAFF. The CDR3 DNA sequence: TGTGCCAGCAGACCTCTTAGGAACACTGAAGCTTTCTTT.

The gene calls are TRBV11-2 and TRBJ2-2; D may be TRBD1 (5 bases). CDR1 and CDR2 (germline): SGHAT, FQNNGV. CDR3 length equals 18 residues. Trimming stripped 3 bases from V and 3 bases from J, with 20 bases between. The CDR3 spells CASSFPGLGEGDTGELFF. In DNA, the CDR3 is TGTGCCAGCAGCTTTCCCGGCTTAGGAGAAGGGGACACCGGGGAGCTGTTTTTT.

The chain uses TRBV7-3 and TRBJ2-1; maybe TRBD2 (7 bases). Germline V gives CDR1 SGHTA, CDR2 FQGTGA. V was pared by 6 bases and J by 4 bases, with 19 bases between. The CDR3 length is 16 residues. The CDR3 coding sequence is TGTGCCAGCAGTCACCGAGGGGGGGCGGGTTACAATGAGCAGTTCTTC. Translated, it gives CASSHRGGAGYNEQFF.

J is TRBJ2-1 and V is TRBV10-3, with D possibly matching TRBD2 (6 bases). V was clipped by 7 bases and J by 7 bases, with 20 bases between them. This CDR3 spans 15 amino acids. Germline V gene data show CDR1 as ENHRY and CDR2 as SYGVKD. The CDR3 nucleotides are TGTGCCATCAATCCGTCCCTAGGGAGGCAAAATGAGCAGTTCTTC. Encoded protein: CAINPSLGRQNEQFF.

This chain connects TRBV4-1 to TRBJ1-6; TRBD1 is a possible D gene (5 bases). The CDR3 totals 16 residues. Trimming left V 0 bases short and J 7 bases short, with 13 bases between. CDR1 MGHRA and CDR2 YSYEKL come from the germline V gene. CDR3: CASSQEKARGNSPLHF. CDR3 coding DNA: TGCGCCAGCAGCCAAGAAAAGGCTAGGGGAAATTCACCCCTCCACTTT.

The chain is built from TRBV6-1 and TRBJ1-2; 7 bases map to TRBD1. Germline loops: CDR1 MNHNS, CDR2 SASEGT. V shed 6 bases, J shed 4 bases, and the junction held 8 bases outside the gene matches. CDR3 length: 14 residues. In DNA form, the CDR3 reads TGTGCCAGCAGCCCGGGACAGACGATCTATGGCTACACCTTC. Protein product: CASSPGQTIYGYTF.

This chain connects TRBV6-6 to TRBJ2-1, with D possibly TRBD1 on 7 matching bases. Trimming removed 2 bases from V and 6 bases from J, with 14 bases in between. The germline V gene encodes CDR1 MNHNY and CDR2 SVGAGI (reference sequence). CDR3 length equals 15 residues. CDR3 sequence reads: CASSYDGGGRNEQFF. The CDR3, as DNA: TGTGCCAGCAGTTACGATGGAGGGGGCCGCAATGAGCAGTTCTTC.

The chain is built from TRBV7-9 and TRBJ1-2, with D possibly matching TRBD1 (6 bases). CDR1 SEHNR and CDR2 FQNEAQ come from the germline V gene (reference sequence). The V end was cut by 1 base, the J end by 1 base, with 10 bases between. The CDR3 totals 15 residues. The CDR3 DNA sequence: TGTGCCAGCAGCTTAGGGACAGAGATTAACTATGGCTACACCTTC. Its protein product is CASSLGTEINYGYTF. The full variable domain, with the rest looked up from reference TRBV7-9 and TRBJ1-2, is DTGVSQNPRHKITKRGQNVTFRCDPISEHNRLYWYRQTLGQGPEFLTYFQNEAQLEKSRLLSDRFSAERPKGSFSTLEIQRTEQGDSAMYLCASSLGTEINYGYTFGSGTRLTVV.

The chain couples TRBV4-1 to TRBJ2-7; D is undetermined. The CDR3 extends over 15 amino acids. Trimming took off 1 base at V and 0 bases at J, with 10 bases between the two ends. Germline CDR1 reads MGHRA; CDR2 reads YSYEKL. The CDR3 DNA reads TGCGCCAGCAGCCAAGTCCACGGTAGCTCCTACGAGCAGTACTTC. Its protein is CASSQVHGSSYEQYF.

V usage is TRBV4-2 and J usage is TRBJ1-2; D gene ambiguous. The ends were cut back, 1 base at V and 0 bases at J, with 15 bases in the middle. There are 17 residues in the CDR3. Germline V gene data show CDR1 as LGHNA and CDR2 as YNFKEQ. Here the CDR3 DNA reads TGTGCCAGCAGCCAAGTTCCCTCAGGCCACACTAACTATGGCTACACCTTC. This translates into CASSQVPSGHTNYGYTF.

The chain has TRBV6-6 and TRBJ1-2, with 8 bases fitting TRBD1. V gave up 6 bases and J gave up 8 bases; unmatched junction bases: 8. Germline V gene lookup returns CDR1 MNHNY and CDR2 SVGAGI (reference sequence). The CDR3 loop spans 13 amino acids. CDR3 amino acids: CASSLTGGSGYTF. In nucleotides, the CDR3 is TGTGCCAGCAGCCTTACAGGGGGGTCCGGCTACACCTTC.

The rearrangement joins TRBV6-5 to TRBJ2-2; a weak D match, TRBD1 (6 bases). Germline V gene sequence: CDR1 MNHEY, CDR2 SVGAGI. This CDR3 has 15 residues. Deletions cut 4 bases from V and 1 base from J, with 10 bases between. The CDR3 DNA reads TGTGCCAGCAGTTGGGGGCAGGGGAACACCGGGGAGCTGTTTTTT. Amino acids: CASSWGQGNTGELFF.

This chain uses TRBV11-2 with TRBJ2-6; D is ambiguous. Germline CDR1 and CDR2: SGHAT and FQNNGV. V dropped 5 bases and J dropped 0 bases, with 11 bases sitting between them. The CDR3 sequence is 16 residues long. This CDR3 reads CASSLSWSSGANVLTF. In nucleotides, the CDR3 is TGTGCCAGCAGCCTCTCGTGGAGCTCTGGGGCCAACGTCCTGACTTTC.

The rearrangement uses TRBV9 and TRBJ1-2; 10 bases match TRBD1. This CDR3 region has 16 residues. Germline lookup yields CDR1 SGDLS and CDR2 YYNGEE. Germline trimming cut 0 bases from V and 4 bases from J; bases unmatched to any gene: 6. The CDR3, as DNA: TGTGCCAGCAGCGTAGGACAGGGGGCGCGGACCTATGGCTACACCTTC. It encodes CASSVGQGARTYGYTF.

This sequence joins TRBV2 and TRBJ2-2; 7 bases agree with TRBD2. The CDR3 length is 15 residues. V was pared by 7 bases and J by 4 bases, with 9 bases of the junction left unmatched. Germline V lookup: CDR1 SNHLY, CDR2 FYNNEI. In DNA, the CDR3 is TGTGCCAGCAAGCTGGCGCGGGGGACCACCGGGGAGCTGTTTTTT. As protein: CASKLARGTTGELFF.

A single count supports this clone. The CDR3 DNA reads as TGTGCCAGCAGTTCGAGGTTGATAGAGACCCAGTACTTC. It codes for CASSSRLIETQYF. The V and J genes are TRBV28 and TRBJ2-5; D call uncertain. CDR1 is MDHEN, CDR2 SYDVKM, per germline. The CDR3 runs 13 residues. V lost 4 bases to trimming and J lost 4 bases, with 10 bases between them.

The V and J genes are TRBV11-2 and TRBJ2-3; 10 nucleotides line up with TRBD1. The V gene's germline CDR1 is SGHAT and CDR2 FQNNGV. J gave up 3 bases and V 2 bases, and 11 bases lay outside the gene matches. The CDR3 has 18 amino acids. The CDR3 DNA sequence: TGTGCCAGCAGCTTAACCACCAGCGGGACAGGGGAGACAGATACGCAGTATTTT. Protein sequence: CASSLTTSGTGETDTQYF.

The genes are TRBV7-3 and TRBJ1-4; no clear D gene. The CDR3 runs 13 residues. Trimming took 5 bases from V and 7 from J, leaving 11 bases between them. From germline, CDR1 is SGHTA and CDR2 FQGTGA. The CDR3: CASSTHPGEKLFF. The CDR3 nucleotides are TGTGCCAGCAGCACGCATCCGGGTGAAAAACTGTTTTTT.

In this sample, this clone turned up once. The rearrangement uses TRBV14 and TRBJ1-4; D remains unclear. Trimming pared 1 base from V and 0 bases from J, leaving 9 bases between. This CDR3 contains 16 residues. Germline loops: CDR1 SGHDN, CDR2 FVKESK. The DNA for the CDR3 is TGTGCCAGCAGCCAAGGTTGGAGGACAACTAATGAAAAACTGTTTTTT. Its translation: CASSQGWRTTNEKLFF.

V is TRBV6-1 and J is TRBJ1-4, with 8 bases that match TRBD1. J was trimmed by 6 bases and V by 4 bases; bases with no gene match: 7. CDR3 length: 15 residues. Germline V CDR1 and CDR2: MNHNS, SASEGT. CDR3 coding DNA: TGTGCCAGCAGTGGGCGACAGGGGCGGCATGAAAAACTGTTTTTT. Protein product: CASSGRQGRHEKLFF.

The rearrangement joins TRBV5-4 to TRBJ1-1; TRBD1 aligns across 8 bases. CDR3 length: 15 residues. V lost 3 bases to trimming and J lost 0 bases; unmatched junction nucleotides: 4. Germline V gives CDR1 SGHNT, CDR2 YYREEE (reference sequence). The CDR3 region is CASSSRDRLNTEAFF. The CDR3 coding sequence is TGTGCCAGCAGCTCCCGGGACAGGCTGAACACTGAAGCTTTCTTT.